Listed below are T cell receptor beta chains from one sample, sequenced in a study of shared clonotypes between healthy human individuals. Repertoires were generated with immunoSEQ multiplex PCR, while TCRdb's copy carries only in-frame clones and drops some. This sample has some 2.3 million clones; 85% to 95% occur once, and the top ten carry about 0.37%. Sequencing was carried out using naive CD4+ T cells from PBMCs. These receptors originate from a man between 18 and 29 years old in good health. Some clones in this sample may be carry-over from other donors' samples. Both conserved end residues are part of each CDR3.

J: TRBJ1-4; V: TRBV2; CDR3: CASSDRVVEKLFF
J: TRBJ2-7; V: TRBV7-6; CDR3: CASSLRLVYEQYF
J: TRBJ2-5; V: TRBV7-9; CDR3: CASSLMVSEETQYF
J: TRBJ2-4; V: TRBV10-1; CDR3: CASTLRDVAVAKNIQYF
J: TRBJ1-5; V: TRBV14; CDR3: CASSQGTGNNQPQHF
J: TRBJ2-7; V: TRBV2; CDR3: CASLPSAGGMYEQYF
J: TRBJ2-4; V: TRBV6-1; CDR3: CASREGLAKNIQYF
J: TRBJ2-5; V: TRBV11-2; CDR3: CASSLLRDQAGTQYF
J: TRBJ1-5; V: TRBV19; CDR3: CASSPGNNQPQHF
J: TRBJ1-2; V: TRBV28; CDR3: CASKRRVYGYTF
J: TRBJ2-5; V: TRBV6-1; CDR3: CASSGGLAGGETQYF
J: TRBJ2-7; V: TRBV19; CDR3: CASSIRLAGVGEQYF
J: TRBJ1-2; V: TRBV5-1; CDR3: CASSAGATGIKGYTF
J: TRBJ2-2; V: TRBV15; CDR3: CATSSSGTGTGELFF
J: TRBJ1-5; V: TRBV7-2; CDR3: CASSLGTGLVQPQHF
J: TRBJ2-1; V: TRBV7-2; CDR3: CASSLVGSSYNEQFF
J: TRBJ2-7; V: TRBV5-1; CDR3: CASSSRGQGASSYEQYF
J: TRBJ2-7; V: TRBV28; CDR3: CASSSRDGPYEQYF
J: TRBJ2-5; V: TRBV27; CDR3: CASRAPSETQYF
J: TRBJ2-7; V: TRBV6-5; CDR3: CASRNPGTGTYEQYF
J: TRBJ2-5; V: TRBV29-1; CDR3: CSSRWLAGETQYF
J: TRBJ2-7; V: TRBV21-1; CDR3: CASSKNSGGGYEQYF
J: TRBJ2-2; V: TRBV2; CDR3: CASSQDTGGATGELFF
J: TRBJ1-2; V: TRBV6-5; CDR3: CASSYQGRRGYTF
J: TRBJ2-6; V: TRBV11-2; CDR3: CASSLGRNSGANVLTF
J: TRBJ1-5; V: TRBV19; CDR3: CASSIVRGLGQPQHF
J: TRBJ2-3; V: TRBV2; CDR3: CASSDRHLTDTQYF